The 16 T cell receptor beta chains in this list originate from one sample, sequenced in a study of tissue T cells after allogeneic stem cell transplantation. As for time point: mouse harvest day 14 after allogeneic transplant. Tail vein injection delivered 10^7 T-cell-depleted bone marrow cells and 10^6 splenic CD5+ T cells. Profiled with immunoSEQ multiplex PCR; TCRdb holds only in-frame clones, not every one. Of thousands of clones listed, about 45% were seen once; the top ten hold approximately 24%. What was sequenced was gut tissue. Receptor source: a female BALB/c mouse given C57BL/6 T cells with graft-versus-host disease after an allogeneic hematopoietic cell transplant.

This clone was observed a few times. Each gene name is a mouse one. The read is 1 residue too short to cover the CDR3 end, so that end is filled in from the germline J gene. The chain couples TRBV5 to TRBJ2-5; D is uncertain. This CDR3 has 15 amino acids. Germline V CDR1 and CDR2: LGHNA, YNLKQL (reference sequence). V lost 0 bases to trimming and J lost 0 bases, with 7 bases between them. The CDR3 DNA, read in part, is TGTGCCAGCAGCCAAGATGGAACTAACCAAGACACCCAGTAC. Protein sequence: CASSQDGTNQDTQY. In full, the CDR3 is CASSQDGTNQDTQYF.

This clone was seen a handful of times. Gene names and germline refer to mouse. The CDR3 end lies 1 residue beyond the end of the read and is filled in from the germline J gene. The rearrangement links TRBV26 to TRBJ1-1; 10 nucleotides agree with TRBD1. Germline V gene data show CDR1 as KGHPV and CDR2 as FQNQEV (reference sequence). CDR3 length equals 13 residues. Trimming removed 6 bases from V and 4 bases from J; junction bases left unmatched: 2. The covered CDR3 bases are TGTGCCAGCAGGGGACAGGGGAGCACAGAAGTCTTC. Its protein product is CASRGQGSTEVF. The entire CDR3 reads CASRGQGSTEVFF.

Turning to this clone: Mouse germline and gene names are used. The DNA read from the CDR3 is TGTGCCAGCAGCCAAGAAAAAAACACAGAAGTCTTC. Translated, it gives CASSQEKNTEVF. The full CDR3 sequence reads CASSQEKNTEVFF. The chain uses TRBV5 and TRBJ1-1; no definite D call. Sequencing ends 1 residue short of the CDR3 end; the germline J gene provides the rest. V dropped 0 bases and J dropped 1 base, with 3 bases sitting between them. The CDR3 consists of 13 residues. Germline CDR1 LGHNA, CDR2 YNLKQL (reference sequence).

In this sample, this clone turned up a few times. All gene names here are mouse names. Coverage ceases 1 residue before the CDR3 finishes, and the germline J gene fills in the end. V and J are TRBV15 and TRBJ1-3; 9 bases agree with TRBD1. Unmatched junction bases numbered 1, after V lost 2 bases and J lost 2 bases. CDR1 is SGHND and CDR2 is FRSKSL in the germline V gene. The length of the CDR3 is 15 residues. The CDR3 region is CASSLTGGTGNTLYF. CDR3 DNA (partial): TGTGCCAGCAGTTTAACAGGGGGCACTGGAAATACGCTCTAT.

With regard to this clone: Germline and genes: mouse. The read comes to an end 1 residue before the CDR3 does, leaving the germline J gene to fill in the end. This chain uses TRBV15 with TRBJ1-4, with TRBD1 matching over 11 bases. This CDR3 spans 15 amino acids. Per germline, CDR1 SGHND and CDR2 FRSKSL. The ends lost 5 bases at V and 3 bases at J; junction bases unmatched: 2. The CDR3 region is CASSRDRGTNERLFF. Incomplete CDR3 DNA: TGTGCCAGCAGTAGGGACAGGGGGACCAACGAAAGATTATTT.

The table lists this clone with a few counts. Gene names refer to mouse genes. The sequenced fragment ends 1 residue before the CDR3 boundary, so the rest is inferred from the germline J gene. J is TRBJ2-5 and V is TRBV12-1; 12 nucleotides agree with TRBD2. Trimming removed 6 bases from V and 6 bases from J; junction bases left unmatched: 6. CDR1 and CDR2 (germline): SGHSN, HYEKVE. The CDR3 loop spans 14 amino acids. CDR3 DNA (partial): TGTGCCAGCCAAGACTGGGGGGGCGCCGACACCCAGTAC. This translates into CASQDWGGADTQY. The entire CDR3 protein reads CASQDWGGADTQYF.

A note on this clone: Gene names follow the mouse nomenclature. Read data end 1 residue before the CDR3 end; the end is taken from the germline J gene. This chain uses TRBV5 with TRBJ2-7, with TRBD2 identical over 7 bases. CDR1 LGHNA and CDR2 YNLKQL come from the germline V gene (reference sequence). The CDR3 contains 13 residues. V lost 4 bases and J lost 5; bases outside the gene matches: 5. The CDR3 bases that were read are TGTGCCAGCAGCCCCCCGCTGGGGGATGAACAGTAC. It codes for CASSPPLGDEQY. The entire CDR3 reads CASSPPLGDEQYF.

Concerning this clone: Gene names refer to mouse genes. CDR3 bases read: TGTGCCAGCAGCCCCGGGGCAAACACAGAAGTCTTC. It specifies CASSPGANTEVF. In full, the CDR3 is CASSPGANTEVFF. The chain employs TRBV3 and TRBJ1-1, with unresolved D. The sequence runs out 1 residue before the end of the CDR3; the remainder is reconstructed from the germline J gene. This CDR3 is built from 13 residues. In germline, CDR1 is SNHLY, CDR2 FYNGKV (reference sequence). Trimming removed 5 bases from V and 0 bases from J, with 7 bases in between.

This clone was counted between two and nine times. Mouse germline and gene names are used. Read sequence stops 1 residue before the CDR3 end, and the germline J gene provides the missing end. The rearrangement uses TRBV26 and TRBJ1-3; the D is unclear. Germline V gene sequence: CDR1 KGHPV, CDR2 FQNQEV (reference sequence). Deletions cut 4 bases from V and 0 bases from J, with 7 bases between. The CDR3 length is 14 residues. The covered CDR3 bases are TGTGCCAGCAGTCCACAGAATTCTGGAAATACGCTCTAT. This gives the protein CASSPQNSGNTLY. The complete CDR3 protein is CASSPQNSGNTLYF. Drawing the rest from reference TRBV26 and TRBJ1-3, the complete variable domain is NSKVIQTPRYLVKGQGQKAKMRCIPEKGHPVVFWYQQNKNNEFKFLINFQNQEVLQQIDMTEKRFSAECPSNSPCSLEIQSSEAGDSALYLCASSPQNSGNTLYFGEGSRLIVV.

Concerning this clone itself: The gene names here belong to mouse. The read finishes 1 residue shy of the CDR3 end, and the germline J gene is used to complete it. The gene calls are TRBV3 and TRBJ2-5, with D unresolved. This CDR3 comprises 13 residues. V lost 4 bases to trimming and J lost 2 bases, with 7 bases between them. Germline V gene lookup returns CDR1 SNHLY and CDR2 FYNGKV (reference sequence). The CDR3 protein is CASSSKIQDTQYF. The covered CDR3 bases are TGTGCCAGCAGCTCCAAAATCCAAGACACCCAGTAC.

This clone is judged medium-sized (0.01 to 0.1%). The gene symbols are mouse symbols. The read ends 1 residue shy of where the CDR3 ends; the end is completed using the germline J gene. J is TRBJ1-4 and V is TRBV26, with D maybe TRBD1 (6 bases). The CDR3 loop spans 16 amino acids. V lost 0 bases and J 2 bases, leaving 10 bases between the germline ends. Germline CDR1 is KGHPV and CDR2 is FQNQEV (reference sequence). The part of the CDR3 DNA that was read is TGTGCCAGCAGTCTGTCGAGGGGACAATCCAACGAAAGATTATTT. It is translated as CASSLSRGQSNERLF. The full CDR3 is CASSLSRGQSNERLFF.

Comment on this clone: Gene and germline names: mouse. The CDR3 end lies 1 residue beyond the end of the read and is filled in from the germline J gene. The chain recombines TRBV12-1 with TRBJ2-7; 12 nucleotides align to TRBD2. The CDR3 contains 14 residues. Per germline, CDR1 SGHSN and CDR2 HYEKVE. V was pared by 2 bases and J by 6 bases, with 4 bases of the junction left unmatched. CDR3 in amino acids: CASSRDWGALEQYF. The DNA read from the CDR3 is TGTGCCAGCTCTCGGGACTGGGGGGCGCTTGAACAGTAC.

On this clone: These gene names are mouse names. The read is 1 residue too short to cover the CDR3 end, so that end is filled in from the germline J gene. The gene calls are TRBV26 and TRBJ1-1; 7 nucleotides line up with TRBD1. The V and J ends lost 4 bases and 0 bases, in that order; junction bases with no gene match: 5. Germline lookup yields CDR1 KGHPV and CDR2 FQNQEV (reference sequence). This CDR3 region has 15 residues. The CDR3 DNA, read in part, is TGTGCCAGCAGTCCCCACAGGGGTGCAAACACAGAAGTCTTC. Protein product: CASSPHRGANTEVF. The whole CDR3 reads CASSPHRGANTEVFF.

This clone appeared a few times. Gene names and germline refer to mouse. The read falls 1 residue short of the CDR3 end, and the missing part is taken from the germline J gene. The chain recombines TRBV26 with TRBJ1-4; 7 bases align to TRBD1. The germline V gene encodes CDR1 KGHPV and CDR2 FQNQEV (reference sequence). The length of the CDR3 is 12 residues. V lost 5 bases and J lost 7; bases outside the gene matches: 1. The CDR3 loop is CASSTGAERLFF. The covered CDR3 bases are TGTGCCAGCAGTACAGGGGCCGAAAGATTATTT. Together with reference TRBV26 and TRBJ1-4, the CDR3 gives the full variable domain: NSKVIQTPRYLVKGQGQKAKMRCIPEKGHPVVFWYQQNKNNEFKFLINFQNQEVLQQIDMTEKRFSAECPSNSPCSLEIQSSEAGDSALYLCASSTGAERLFFGHGTKLSVL.

This clone was found a few times. Germline and genes here are mouse. The CDR3 end falls 1 residue outside the read, so it is completed with the germline J gene. This rearrangement joins TRBV3 to TRBJ2-5; 12 bases are a match to TRBD2. From germline, CDR1 is SNHLY and CDR2 FYNGKV (reference sequence). V was pared by 5 bases and J by 4 bases, with 7 bases of the junction left unmatched. This CDR3 contains 16 residues. CDR3 sequence reads: CASSPRGLGGEDTQYF. The part of the CDR3 DNA that was read is TGTGCCAGCAGCCCTCGGGGACTGGGGGGCGAAGACACCCAGTAC.

Turning to this clone: The genes and germline here are from mouse. With the read ending 1 residue before the CDR3 end, the germline J gene is used to fill in that end. The genes are TRBV13-1 and TRBJ1-6; D gene ambiguous. Being an ORF, TRBJ1-6 has a function that is uncertain. This CDR3 contains 13 residues. The germline V and J ends were trimmed by 0 bases and 2 bases, with 0 bases remaining between them. Germline V gene sequence: CDR1 NSHNY, CDR2 SYGAGN. The CDR3: CASSDAYNSPLYF. CDR3 bases read: TGTGCCAGCAGTGATGCCTATAATTCGCCCCTCTAC.